The clone carrying this TCR beta chain has more than one count but fewer than ten. Its specificity is unknown. Then a second PCR, running about 6 to 11 cycles, was carried out with a sample-barcoded 5' primer and a J-beta primer mix. TCRdb ran MiXCR on the 5' RACE reads and lists one entry per CDR3 protein. The sample records about 1.4 million distinct CDR3 sequences, around 59% being singletons. The source of the sample is a study of blood T cells in healthy people across ages. Study-level information: Capture by template switching was about one barcoded beta molecule per two T cells.

Every sample yielded at least 6.5 million isolated PBMCs. A minimum of 5.5 micrograms of total RNA was extracted per sample. Study results and caveats: No conclusive comparison of naive versus antigen-experienced cells was possible with unsorted PBMCs.

The sample comprised blood. This clonotype was obtained from a man aged 18 to 30 in good health.

The CDR3: CASSLVGGFGETQYF. CDR3 nucleotides: TGTGCCAGCAGCTTAGTTGGGGGGTTTGGAGAGACCCAGTACTTC. The V gene is TRBV7-2, the J gene TRBJ2-5; weak D call: TRBD2 (6 bases). This CDR3 is 15 amino acids long. CDR1 SGHTA and CDR2 FQGNSA come from the germline V gene. Trimming removed 1 base at V and 4 bases at J, with 13 bases between.